Below, 6 T cell receptor beta chains from the same sample are listed, as sequenced in a study of Graves' ophthalmopathy and Graves' hyperthyroidism. For repertoire sequencing, the TCR beta CDR3 regions were amplified from RNA transcripts. After a first-round RT-PCR with HTBI primers, a second-round multiplex PCR was run. TCRdb analysed the multiplex PCR reads with MiXCR anew, one entry per CDR3 protein. The table includes 45,000 to 60,000 distinct CDR3 sequences, approximately 52% detected once. The specimen sequenced was peripheral blood. The receptors were sampled from an adult woman with Graves' ophthalmopathy.

Details on this clonotype: A single base separates this from a much larger clone, so it may be a read error. This rearrangement joins TRBV3-1 to TRBJ1-1, with unresolved D. Germline V gives CDR1 LGHDT, CDR2 YNNKEL (reference sequence). The CDR3 length is 13 residues. CDR3 sequence reads: CASGQGINTEAFF. CDR3 sequence (DNA): TGTGCCAGCGGCCAAGGGATAAACACTGAAGCTTTCTTT.

The table lists this clonotype with many counts. The genes are TRBV28 and TRBJ2-7, with no clear D. With 3 bases removed from V and 5 bases from J, the gap between germline ends came to 14 bases. This CDR3 comprises 14 residues. Looked up from germline, CDR1 is MDHEN and CDR2 is SYDVKM. The CDR3 protein is CASSLSASPNEQYF. In DNA form, the CDR3 reads TGTGCCAGCAGTTTGTCGGCTAGTCCCAACGAGCAGTACTTC.

V gene TRBV11-2 combines with J gene TRBJ1-5, with TRBD1 identical over 9 bases. V lost 5 bases and J lost 3; bases outside the gene matches: 5. Germline V gives CDR1 SGHAT, CDR2 FQNNGV. The CDR3 runs 15 residues. The CDR3 is CASSEGQGNNQPQHF. DNA of the CDR3: TGTGCCAGCAGCGAGGGACAGGGCAACAATCAGCCCCAGCATTTT. The complete variable domain, with remaining parts taken from reference TRBV11-2 and TRBJ1-5, reads EAGVAQSPRYKIIEKRQSVAFWCNPISGHATLYWYQQILGQGPKLLIQFQNNGVVDDSQLPKDRFSAERLKGVDSTLKIQPAKLEDSAVYLCASSEGQGNNQPQHFGDGTRLSIL.

V and J are TRBV5-1 and TRBJ1-5; no clear D gene. V was clipped by 6 bases and J by 0 bases, with 10 bases between them. This CDR3 has 14 residues. From germline, CDR1 is SGHRS and CDR2 YFSETQ. CDR3 coding DNA: TGCGCCAGCACCGATACCCCTAGCAATCAGCCCCAGCATTTT. Encoded protein: CASTDTPSNQPQHF.

V and J are TRBV10-1 and TRBJ2-1; 11 bases are a match to TRBD2. Germline V gene lookup returns CDR1 WNHNN and CDR2 SYGVQD (reference sequence). This CDR3 is built from 14 residues. V trimming: 10 bases; J trimming: 7 bases; junction bases outside the gene matches: 9. The CDR3 DNA sequence: TGCGCCACCGCTACTAGCGGGAGAGGAAATGAGCAGTTCTTC. Its translation: CATATSGRGNEQFF.

This clonotype was picked up many times. The V call is TRBV5-5, the J call TRBJ2-7; 7 nucleotides agree with TRBD1. Losses at the gene ends were 4 bases for V and 5 bases for J; bases not matched to a gene: 9. The CDR3 has 14 amino acids. Germline-derived CDR1 and CDR2 are SGHKS and YYEKEE (reference sequence). The CDR3 sequence: CASSPGTVLNEQYF. DNA for the CDR3: TGTGCCAGCAGCCCGGGGACAGTTCTTAACGAGCAGTACTTC.